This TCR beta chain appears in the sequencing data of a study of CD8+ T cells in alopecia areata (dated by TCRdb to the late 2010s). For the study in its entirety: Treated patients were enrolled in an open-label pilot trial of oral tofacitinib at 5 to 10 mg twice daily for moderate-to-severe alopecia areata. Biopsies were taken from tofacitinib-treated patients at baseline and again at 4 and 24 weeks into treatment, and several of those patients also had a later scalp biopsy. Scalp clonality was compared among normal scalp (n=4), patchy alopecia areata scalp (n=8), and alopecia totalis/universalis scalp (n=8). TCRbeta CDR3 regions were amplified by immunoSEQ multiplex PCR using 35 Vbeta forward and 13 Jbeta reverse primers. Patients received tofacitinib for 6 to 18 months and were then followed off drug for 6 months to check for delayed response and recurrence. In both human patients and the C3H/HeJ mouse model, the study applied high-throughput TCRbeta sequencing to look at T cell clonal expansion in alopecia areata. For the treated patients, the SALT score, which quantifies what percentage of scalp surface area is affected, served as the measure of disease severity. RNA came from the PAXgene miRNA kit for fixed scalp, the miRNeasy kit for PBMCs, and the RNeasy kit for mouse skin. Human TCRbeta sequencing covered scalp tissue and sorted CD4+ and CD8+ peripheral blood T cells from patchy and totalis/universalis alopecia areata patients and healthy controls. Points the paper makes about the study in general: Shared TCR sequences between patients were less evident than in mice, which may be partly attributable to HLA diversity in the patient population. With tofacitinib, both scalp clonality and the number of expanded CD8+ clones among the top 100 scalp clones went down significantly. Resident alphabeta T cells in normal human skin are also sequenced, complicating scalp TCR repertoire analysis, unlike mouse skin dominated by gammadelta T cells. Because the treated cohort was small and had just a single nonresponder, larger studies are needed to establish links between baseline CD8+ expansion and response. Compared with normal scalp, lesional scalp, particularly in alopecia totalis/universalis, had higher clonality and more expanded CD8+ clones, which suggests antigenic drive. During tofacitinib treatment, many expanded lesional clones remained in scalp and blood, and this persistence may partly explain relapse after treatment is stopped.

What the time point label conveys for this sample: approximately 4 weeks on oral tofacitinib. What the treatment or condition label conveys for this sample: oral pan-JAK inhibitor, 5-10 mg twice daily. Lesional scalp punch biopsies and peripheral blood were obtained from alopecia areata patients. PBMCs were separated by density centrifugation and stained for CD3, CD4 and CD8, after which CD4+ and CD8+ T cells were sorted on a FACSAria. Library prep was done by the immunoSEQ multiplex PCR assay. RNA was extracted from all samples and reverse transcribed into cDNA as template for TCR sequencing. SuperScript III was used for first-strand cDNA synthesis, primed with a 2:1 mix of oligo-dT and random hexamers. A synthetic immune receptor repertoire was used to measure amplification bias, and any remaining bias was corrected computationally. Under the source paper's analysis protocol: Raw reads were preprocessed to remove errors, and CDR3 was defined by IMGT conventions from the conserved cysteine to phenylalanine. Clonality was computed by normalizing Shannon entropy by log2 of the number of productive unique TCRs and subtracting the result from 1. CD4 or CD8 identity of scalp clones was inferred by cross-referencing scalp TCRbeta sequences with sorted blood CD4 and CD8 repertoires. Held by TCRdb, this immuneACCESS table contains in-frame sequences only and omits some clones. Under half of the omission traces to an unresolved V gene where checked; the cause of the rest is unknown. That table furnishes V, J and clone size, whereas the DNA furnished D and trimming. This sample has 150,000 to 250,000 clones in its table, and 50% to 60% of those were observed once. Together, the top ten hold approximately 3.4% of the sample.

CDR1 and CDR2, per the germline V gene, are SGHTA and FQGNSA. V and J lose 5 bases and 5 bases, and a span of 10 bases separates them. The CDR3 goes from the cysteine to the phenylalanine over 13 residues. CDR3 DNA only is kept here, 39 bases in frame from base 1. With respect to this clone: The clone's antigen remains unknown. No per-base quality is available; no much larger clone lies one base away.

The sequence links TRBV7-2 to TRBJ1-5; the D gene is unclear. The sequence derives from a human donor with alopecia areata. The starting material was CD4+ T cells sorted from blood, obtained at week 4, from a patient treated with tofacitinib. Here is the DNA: TGTGCCAGCAGCCCCCTACCCGATCAGCCCCAGCATTTT. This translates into CASSPLPDQPQHF.